This T cell receptor beta chain was captured by sequencing in a study of T cell clonotyping in hematopoietic cell transplantation. Study outcomes and limitations: CD4 and CD8 repertoire contributions could not be separated without sorting.

A remark on this clone: As yet, its antigen is unknown.

CDR1 and CDR2 (germline): MNHNS, SASEGT. CDR3 length equals 13 residues. V shed 3 bases and J 7 bases; nucleotides not matched to a gene: 5. Sequencing was performed with immunoSEQ multiplex PCR; in TCRdb, only in-frame clones are kept and a portion is missing. The repertoire includes roughly 14,000 clones, around 86% of them detected once, and 9.5% to 15% sits in the top ten. The sample consisted of PBMCs, taken 100 days after allogeneic stem cell transplant. The receptor comes from a male patient aged 45-59 years who had an allogeneic stem cell transplant from an unrelated donor, so T cells may come from the graft donor. Some clones in this sample may be carry-over from other donors' samples. The chain uses TRBV6-1 and TRBJ1-2; 7 bases agree with TRBD1. This CDR3 reads CASSDRQGGGYTF. CDR3 DNA: TGTGCCAGCAGTGACCGACAGGGAGGTGGCTACACCTTC.